These T cell receptor beta chains were read from a single sample in a study of blood T cell repertoires in COVID-19. The table came from immunoSEQ multiplex PCR; TCRdb's copy has only in-frame clones and leaves some out. The repertoire includes roughly 150,000 clones, approximately 90% of them detected once, and about a tenth sits in the top ten. Material for sequencing was peripheral blood. The source is a woman in her seventies with COVID-19, enrolled during active disease. Each CDR3 is given with its conserved first and last residue. The D gene is left open where the match is weak. Clone size, where shown, is once, few, many, or a class for clones that have expanded.

length	V	J	D	size	CDR3	DNA
14	TRBV28	TRBJ1-2	NA	NA	CASSSPDSYYGYTF	TGTGCCAGCAGTTCTCCGGACAGTTACTATGGCTACACCTTC
13	TRBV19	TRBJ1-5	NA	NA	CASSIRVNQPQHF	TGTGCCAGTAGTATCCGGGTCAATCAGCCCCAGCATTTT
16	TRBV5-4	TRBJ1-6	TRBD1	once	CASSLQGARYNSPLHF	TGTGCCAGCAGCCTACAGGGGGCTAGGTATAATTCACCCCTCCACTTT
13	TRBV19	TRBJ2-7	NA	NA	CASRWEYSYEQYF	TGTGCCAGTAGATGGGAGTACTCCTACGAGCAGTACTTC
15	TRBV25-1	TRBJ2-1	TRBD2	NA	CASSLRTSLGNEQFF	TGTGCCAGCAGTCTCCGGACTAGTTTGGGCAATGAGCAGTTCTTC
13	TRBV6-5	TRBJ1-6	NA	NA	CASSYSTDSPLHF	TGTGCCAGCAGTTACTCGACAGATTCACCCCTCCACTTT
12	TRBV7-8	TRBJ1-2	NA	NA	CASSLAGENYTF	TGTGCCAGCAGCTTAGCCGGGGAGAACTACACCTTC
15	TRBV5-6	TRBJ2-5	NA	NA	CASSGSLAYQETQYF	TGTGCCAGCAGCGGGAGCCTAGCGTACCAAGAGACCCAGTACTTC
13	TRBV18	TRBJ1-2	TRBD1	NA	CASSRGQVYGYTF	TGTGCCAGCTCACGGGGACAGGTGTATGGCTACACCTTC
16	TRBV30	TRBJ2-1	TRBD2	NA	CAWSIPTSGGRNEQFF	TGTGCCTGGAGTATTCCGACTAGCGGGGGGAGGAATGAGCAGTTCTTC
15	TRBV5-1	TRBJ1-6	NA	once	CASSLGQADNSPLHF	TGCGCCAGCAGCTTGGGGCAGGCTGATAATTCACCCCTCCACTTT
15	TRBV25-1	TRBJ2-3	TRBD2	NA	CASSDRAGAADTQYF	TGTGCCAGCAGTGACCGAGCGGGGGCGGCAGATACGCAGTATTTT
14	TRBV5-1	TRBJ2-7	NA	NA	CASSLGSGRDEQYF	TGCGCCAGCAGCTTGGGATCAGGCCGAGACGAGCAGTACTTC
15	TRBV15	TRBJ2-5	NA	NA	CATGEPRGPQETQYF	TGTGCCACGGGAGAACCCAGGGGACCCCAAGAGACCCAGTACTTC
14	TRBV6-5	TRBJ1-6	NA	NA	CASIGDWENSPLHF	TGTGCCAGCATCGGGGATTGGGAGAACTCACCCCTCCACTTT
13	TRBV3-1/TRBV3-2	TRBJ2-3	NA	NA	CASSSRGGDTQYF	TGTGCCAGCAGCTCCCGAGGGGGAGATACGCAGTATTTT
16	TRBV5-4	TRBJ2-5	TRBD1	NA	CASSWGTGEGQETQYF	TGTGCCAGCAGCTGGGGGACAGGGGAGGGACAAGAGACCCAGTACTTC
13	TRBV19	TRBJ1-5	NA	NA	CASGSSGNQPQHF	TGTGCCAGTGGGAGTAGTGGCAATCAGCCCCAGCATTTT
16	TRBV25-1	TRBJ2-2	TRBD1	NA	CSNNPPGTENTGELFF	TGTAGCAATAACCCGCCCGGGACAGAAAACACCGGGGAGCTGTTTTTT
16	TRBV6-6	TRBJ1-5	TRBD1	NA	CASSYHRTGGHQPQHF	TGTGCCAGCAGTTACCACCGGACAGGGGGCCATCAGCCCCAGCATTTT
11	TRBV6-5	TRBJ1-1	NA	NA	CASGRDTEAFF	TGTGCCAGCGGGCGCGACACTGAAGCTTTCTTT
15	TRBV5-1	TRBJ1-4	TRBD1	NA	CASSPTGQRHEKLFF	TGCGCCAGCAGCCCTACGGGACAGCGCCATGAAAAACTGTTTTTT
14	TRBV11-3	TRBJ2-2	TRBD2	NA	CASSWGTSGEELFF	TGTGCCAGCAGCTGGGGGACTAGCGGCGAGGAGCTGTTTTTT
15	TRBV19	TRBJ1-2	NA	few	CASTLTGSTYYGYTF	TGTGCCAGTACCCTCACAGGGTCCACTTACTATGGCTACACCTTC
12	TRBV10-3	TRBJ2-5	TRBD1	NA	CAIQGDQETQYF	TGTGCCATCCAGGGGGATCAAGAGACCCAGTACTTC
12	TRBV9	TRBJ2-1	NA	few	CASSVGGIEQFF	TGTGCCAGCAGCGTCGGAGGGATTGAGCAGTTCTTC
18	TRBV7-2	TRBJ2-2	TRBD2	NA	CASSLVSPTSGNTGELFF	TGTGCCAGCAGCTTAGTGTCCCCAACTAGCGGGAACACCGGGGAGCTGTTTTTT
17	TRBV3-1/TRBV3-2	TRBJ1-3	NA	NA	CASSHTDRRSSGNTIYF	TGTGCCAGCAGCCACACCGACAGGAGGAGCTCTGGAAACACCATATATTTT
12	TRBV6-5	TRBJ2-1	NA	once	CASQGGGDEQFF	TGTGCCAGCCAAGGAGGCGGTGATGAGCAGTTCTTC
15	TRBV6-1	TRBJ1-4	TRBD1	once	CASSELGTGNEKLFF	TGTGCCAGCAGTGAATTGGGGACAGGGAATGAAAAACTGTTTTTT
16	TRBV2	TRBJ2-2	NA	NA	CASYPRGGAFTGELFF	TGTGCCAGCTATCCAAGAGGGGGGGCCTTCACCGGGGAGCTGTTTTTT
16	TRBV28	TRBJ1-5	NA	once	CASSERAGPSNQPQHF	TGTGCCAGCAGCGAGCGGGCAGGTCCTAGCAATCAGCCCCAGCATTTT
15	TRBV11-2	TRBJ2-1	NA	NA	CASSPAGQNYNEQFF	TGTGCCAGCAGCCCCGCGGGACAGAACTACAATGAGCAGTTCTTC
15	TRBV9	TRBJ2-3	NA	NA	CASSARGTGTDTQYF	TGTGCCAGCAGCGCGAGAGGAACGGGCACAGATACGCAGTATTTT
15	TRBV27	TRBJ1-6	NA	NA	CASRRQRWGNSPLHF	TGTGCCAGCAGGAGACAGCGTTGGGGAAATTCACCCCTCCACTTT